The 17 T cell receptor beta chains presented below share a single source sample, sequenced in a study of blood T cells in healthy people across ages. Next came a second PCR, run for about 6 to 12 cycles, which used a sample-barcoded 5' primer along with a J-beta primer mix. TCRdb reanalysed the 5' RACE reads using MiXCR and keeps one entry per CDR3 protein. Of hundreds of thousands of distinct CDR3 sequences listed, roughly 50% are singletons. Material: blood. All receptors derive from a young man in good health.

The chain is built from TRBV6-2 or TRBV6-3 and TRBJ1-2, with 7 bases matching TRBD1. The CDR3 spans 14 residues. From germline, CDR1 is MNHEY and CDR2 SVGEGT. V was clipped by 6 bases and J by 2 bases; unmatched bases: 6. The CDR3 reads CASRRDSYNYGYTF. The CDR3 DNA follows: TGTGCCAGCAGGAGGGACAGCTACAACTATGGCTACACCTTC.

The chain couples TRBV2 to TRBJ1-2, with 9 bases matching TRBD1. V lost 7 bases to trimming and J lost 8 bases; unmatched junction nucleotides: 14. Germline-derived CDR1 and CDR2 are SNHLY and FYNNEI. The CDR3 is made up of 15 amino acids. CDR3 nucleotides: TGTGCCAGCACAAAGGGAGACAGGGGGTCGGGAGGCTACACCTTC. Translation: CASTKGDRGSGGYTF.

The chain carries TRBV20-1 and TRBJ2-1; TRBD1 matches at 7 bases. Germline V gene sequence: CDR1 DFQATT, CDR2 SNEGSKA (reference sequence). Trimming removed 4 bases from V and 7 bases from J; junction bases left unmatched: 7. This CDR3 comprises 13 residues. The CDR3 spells CSAKTGIGNEQFF. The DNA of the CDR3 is TGCAGTGCTAAGACAGGGATAGGAAATGAGCAGTTCTTC.

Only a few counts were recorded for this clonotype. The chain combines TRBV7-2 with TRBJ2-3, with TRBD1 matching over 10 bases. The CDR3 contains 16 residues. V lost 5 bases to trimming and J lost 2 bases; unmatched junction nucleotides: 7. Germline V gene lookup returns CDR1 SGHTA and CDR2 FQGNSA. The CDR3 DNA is TGTGCCAGCAGCCCCCTGGGACAGGGGTCCACAGATACGCAGTATTTT. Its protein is CASSPLGQGSTDTQYF.

CDR3 DNA: TGTGCCAGCAGTGCACGGGGAGGGACAGATACGCAGTATTTT. This encodes CASSARGGTDTQYF. This chain joins TRBV2 and TRBJ2-3; TRBD2 agrees at 7 bases. The CDR3 has 14 residues. With V trimmed by 4 bases and J by 3 bases, 4 bases remained unmatched. Germline loops: CDR1 SNHLY, CDR2 FYNNEI.

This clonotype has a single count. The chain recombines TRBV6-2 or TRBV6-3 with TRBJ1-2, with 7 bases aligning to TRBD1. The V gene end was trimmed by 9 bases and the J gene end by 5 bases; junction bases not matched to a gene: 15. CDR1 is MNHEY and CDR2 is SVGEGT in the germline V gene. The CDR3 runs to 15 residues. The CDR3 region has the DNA TGTGCCAGTAGGATCGACAGGGCCCTGGGGTATGGCTACACCTTC. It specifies CASRIDRALGYGYTF.

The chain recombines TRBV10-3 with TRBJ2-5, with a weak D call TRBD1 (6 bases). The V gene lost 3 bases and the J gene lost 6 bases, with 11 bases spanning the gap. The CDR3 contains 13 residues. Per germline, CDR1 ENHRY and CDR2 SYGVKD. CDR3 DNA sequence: TGTGCCATCAGTGAACCAGGGGTAAAGACCCAGTACTTC. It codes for CAISEPGVKTQYF.

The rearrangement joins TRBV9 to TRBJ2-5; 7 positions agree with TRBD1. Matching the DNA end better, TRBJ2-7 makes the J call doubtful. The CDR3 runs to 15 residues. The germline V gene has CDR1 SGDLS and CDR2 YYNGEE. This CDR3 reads CASSVDEGAGYEQYF. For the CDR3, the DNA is TGTGCCAGCAGCGTAGACGAGGGGGCCGGGTACGAGCAGTACTTC.

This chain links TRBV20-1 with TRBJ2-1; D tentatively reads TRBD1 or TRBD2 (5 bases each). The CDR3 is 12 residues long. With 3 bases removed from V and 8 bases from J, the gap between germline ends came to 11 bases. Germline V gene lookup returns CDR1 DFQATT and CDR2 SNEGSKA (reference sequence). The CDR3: CSASEGWDEQFF. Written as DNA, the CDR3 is TGCAGTGCTAGCGAGGGGTGGGATGAGCAGTTCTTC.

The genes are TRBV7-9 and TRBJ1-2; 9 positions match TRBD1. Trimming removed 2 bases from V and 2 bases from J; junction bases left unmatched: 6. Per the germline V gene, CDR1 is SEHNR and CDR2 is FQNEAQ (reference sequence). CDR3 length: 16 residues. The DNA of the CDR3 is TGTGCCAGCAGCTTAATGACAGGGGGGGAAAACTATGGCTACACCTTC. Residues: CASSLMTGGENYGYTF.

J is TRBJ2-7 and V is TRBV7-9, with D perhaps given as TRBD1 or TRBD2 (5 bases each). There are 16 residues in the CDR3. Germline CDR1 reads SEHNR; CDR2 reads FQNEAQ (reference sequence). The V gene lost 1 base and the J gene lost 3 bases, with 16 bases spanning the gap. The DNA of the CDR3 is TGTGCCAGCAGCTTAGGTCCGCAAGGGGCGGGCTACGAGCAGTACTTC. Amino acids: CASSLGPQGAGYEQYF.

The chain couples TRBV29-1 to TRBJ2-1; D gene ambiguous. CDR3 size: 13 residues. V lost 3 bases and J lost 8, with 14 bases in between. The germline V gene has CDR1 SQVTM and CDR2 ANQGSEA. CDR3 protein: CSVEQQEDDEQFF. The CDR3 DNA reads TGCAGCGTTGAGCAGCAGGAAGACGATGAGCAGTTCTTC.

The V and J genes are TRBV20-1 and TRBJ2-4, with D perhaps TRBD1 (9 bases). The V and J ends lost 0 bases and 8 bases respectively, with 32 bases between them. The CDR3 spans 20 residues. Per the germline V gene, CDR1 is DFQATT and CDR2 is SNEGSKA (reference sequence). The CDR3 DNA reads TGCAGTGCTAGAGATTGGCGTGGGGGACAGGGCGAGGCGGGGGGTGACATTCAGTACTTC. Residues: CSARDWRGGQGEAGGDIQYF.

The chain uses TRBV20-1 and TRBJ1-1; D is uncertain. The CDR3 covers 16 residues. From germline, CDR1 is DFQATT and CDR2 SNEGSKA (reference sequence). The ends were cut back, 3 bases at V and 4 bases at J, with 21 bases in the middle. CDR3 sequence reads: CSARVTQLGYGTEAFF. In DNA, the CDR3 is TGCAGTGCTAGGGTAACGCAATTGGGGTATGGCACTGAAGCTTTCTTT.

CDR3 in DNA: TGTGCCAGCAGCTTAATCACAGGGGCCTACAATGAGCAGTTCTTC. This translates into CASSLITGAYNEQFF. The rearrangement links TRBV7-2 to TRBJ2-1; 7 bases align to TRBD1. Germline assignment: CDR1 SGHTA and CDR2 FQGNSA. Trimming cost V 2 bases and J 2 bases; bases outside gene matches: 3. The CDR3 length is 15 residues.

The CDR3, as DNA: TGCGCCAGCAGCTTGGCCCCGGGACAGGACCGAGAGAAACTGTTTTTT. The encoded protein is CASSLAPGQDREKLFF. The J gene is TRBJ1-4, the V gene TRBV5-1, with TRBD1 identical over 8 bases. The CDR3 is 16 amino acids. V shed 0 bases, J shed 11 bases, and the junction held 12 bases outside the gene matches. The germline V gene encodes CDR1 SGHRS and CDR2 YFSETQ.

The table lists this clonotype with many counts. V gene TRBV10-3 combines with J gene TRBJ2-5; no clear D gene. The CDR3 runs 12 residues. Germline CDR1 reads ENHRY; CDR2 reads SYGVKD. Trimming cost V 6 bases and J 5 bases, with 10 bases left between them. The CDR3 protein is CAIRDGLETQYF. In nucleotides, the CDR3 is TGTGCCATCAGGGATGGATTGGAGACCCAGTACTTC.